Listed below are T cell receptor beta chains from one sample, sequenced in a study of T cells expressing NK-cell markers. TCRdb re-called the 5' RACE reads and catalogs CDR3 proteins one per entry, DNA excluded. The sample has 250,000 or so distinct CDR3 sequences. The sample taken for sequencing was blood T cells: a sorted CD56 or NKG2C T cell subset, CD4+ or CD8+ T cells, or bulk PBMC T cells (not recorded which). Source of these receptors: a woman between 18 and 70 years old in good health. CDR3s include the opening cysteine and the closing phenylalanine or tryptophan.

J gene: TRBJ2-7
CDR3 length: 13
V gene: TRBV6-2/TRBV6-3
CDR3 protein: CASGTSGPYEQYF

J gene: TRBJ2-5
CDR3 length: 15
V gene: TRBV5-1
CDR3 protein: CASSLGRDVQETQYF

J gene: TRBJ1-4
CDR3 length: 16
V gene: TRBV20-1
CDR3 protein: CSAREITGVQNEKLFF

J gene: TRBJ2-2
CDR3 length: 15
V gene: TRBV5-1
CDR3 protein: CASRTSGGTTGELFF

J gene: TRBJ2-1
CDR3 length: 18
V gene: TRBV5-6
CDR3 protein: CASSLWTGGQPLYNEQFF

J gene: TRBJ1-2
CDR3 length: 19
V gene: TRBV3-1
CDR3 protein: CASSPSTGTGAVGHYGYTF

J gene: TRBJ2-1
CDR3 length: 16
V gene: TRBV12-3/TRBV12-4
CDR3 protein: CASSWGTTYNYNEQFF

J gene: TRBJ2-5
CDR3 length: 15
V gene: TRBV6-2/TRBV6-3
CDR3 protein: CASSPARTGSTAQYF

J gene: TRBJ1-2
CDR3 length: 13
V gene: TRBV12-3/TRBV12-4
CDR3 protein: CASSPEAYYGYTF

J gene: TRBJ1-1
CDR3 length: 14
V gene: TRBV18
CDR3 protein: CASSPTGLGTEAFF

J gene: TRBJ2-6
CDR3 length: 13
V gene: TRBV20-1
CDR3 protein: CSATPGGANVLTF

J gene: TRBJ2-7
CDR3 length: 14
V gene: TRBV11-2
CDR3 protein: CASSLTRPPYEQYF

J gene: TRBJ2-3
CDR3 length: 15
V gene: TRBV20-1
CDR3 protein: CSARVGQGRGDTQYF

J gene: TRBJ2-1
CDR3 length: 15
V gene: TRBV5-1
CDR3 protein: CASRGDGTSYNEQFF

J gene: TRBJ2-1
CDR3 length: 12
V gene: TRBV28
CDR3 protein: CASSYPDRPPFF

J gene: TRBJ2-3
CDR3 length: 14
V gene: TRBV10-3
CDR3 protein: CAIKGAFSTDTQYF

J gene: TRBJ1-5
CDR3 length: 14
V gene: TRBV20-1
CDR3 protein: CSARDTYSNQPQHF

J gene: TRBJ2-7
CDR3 length: 14
V gene: TRBV18
CDR3 protein: CASSRSLSTYEQYF

J gene: TRBJ1-5
CDR3 length: 14
V gene: TRBV20-1
CDR3 protein: CSARDWGSNQPQHF

J gene: TRBJ1-1
CDR3 length: 14
V gene: TRBV11-3
CDR3 protein: CASSPVGLATEAFF

J gene: TRBJ2-2
CDR3 length: 12
V gene: TRBV6-2/TRBV6-3
CDR3 protein: CASSALIGELFF

J gene: TRBJ2-3
CDR3 length: 17
V gene: TRBV6-5
CDR3 protein: CASSYRTSGGTTDTQYF

J gene: TRBJ2-7
CDR3 length: 12
V gene: TRBV18
CDR3 protein: CASSPRVHEQYF

J gene: TRBJ2-1
CDR3 length: 15
V gene: TRBV7-2
CDR3 protein: CASSFSGQTNNEQFF

J gene: TRBJ1-2
CDR3 length: 16
V gene: TRBV11-2
CDR3 protein: CASSLEDRLANYGYTF

J gene: TRBJ2-1
CDR3 length: 13
V gene: TRBV6-6
CDR3 protein: CASSYSLRSQQFF

J gene: TRBJ1-5
CDR3 length: 15
V gene: TRBV7-8
CDR3 protein: CASSLGTLGGQPQHF

J gene: TRBJ1-6
CDR3 length: 16
V gene: TRBV5-6
CDR3 protein: CASSFIGRGNNSPLHF

J gene: TRBJ1-1
CDR3 length: 12
V gene: TRBV7-2
CDR3 protein: CASSPHRTEAFF

J gene: TRBJ1-1
CDR3 length: 11
V gene: TRBV11-2
CDR3 protein: CASSLSAEAFF

J gene: TRBJ1-3
CDR3 length: 14
V gene: TRBV29-1
CDR3 protein: CSVSQGGAGNTIYF

J gene: TRBJ2-3
CDR3 length: 15
V gene: TRBV7-2
CDR3 protein: CASTSGGKGSDTQYF

J gene: TRBJ1-1
CDR3 length: 12
V gene: TRBV12-3/TRBV12-4
CDR3 protein: CASSLGLTEAFF

J gene: TRBJ2-5
CDR3 length: 16
V gene: TRBV5-6
CDR3 protein: CASSALTSGVQETQYF

J gene: TRBJ2-1
CDR3 length: 15
V gene: TRBV24-1
CDR3 protein: CATSDRDRAYNEQFF

J gene: TRBJ2-1
CDR3 length: 11
V gene: TRBV7-2
CDR3 protein: CASSFGTKEFF

J gene: TRBJ2-7
CDR3 length: 14
V gene: TRBV7-2
CDR3 protein: CASSLISRWYEQYF

J gene: TRBJ1-2
CDR3 length: 14
V gene: TRBV6-1
CDR3 protein: CASTRRVSGYGYTF

J gene: TRBJ2-2
CDR3 length: 13
V gene: TRBV6-1
CDR3 protein: CASRTTSTGELFF

J gene: TRBJ2-2
CDR3 length: 16
V gene: TRBV7-3
CDR3 protein: CASSLTIAVNTGELFF

J gene: TRBJ2-3
CDR3 length: 17
V gene: TRBV7-2
CDR3 protein: CASSLASGRSSTDTQYF

J gene: TRBJ2-6
CDR3 length: 15
V gene: TRBV9
CDR3 protein: CASSAQGSGANVLTF

J gene: TRBJ2-7
CDR3 length: 14
V gene: TRBV7-2
CDR3 protein: CASSPSTGEGEQYF

J gene: TRBJ2-1
CDR3 length: 16
V gene: TRBV4-3
CDR3 protein: CASSQDFSRPYNEQFF

J gene: TRBJ2-4
CDR3 length: 15
V gene: TRBV11-2
CDR3 protein: CASSDYTGTQNIQYF

J gene: TRBJ1-4
CDR3 length: 14
V gene: TRBV6-2/TRBV6-3
CDR3 protein: CASNSGTGQEKLFF

J gene: TRBJ1-3
CDR3 length: 17
V gene: TRBV30
CDR3 protein: CAWRARDLGYSGNTIYF

J gene: TRBJ2-1
CDR3 length: 11
V gene: TRBV29-1
CDR3 protein: CSGRSYNEQFF

J gene: TRBJ2-4
CDR3 length: 15
V gene: TRBV5-1
CDR3 protein: CASSPTPGLAAIQYF

J gene: TRBJ1-4
CDR3 length: 15
V gene: TRBV18
CDR3 protein: CASSPRQGRDEKLFF

J gene: TRBJ2-4
CDR3 length: 15
V gene: TRBV20-1
CDR3 protein: CSAEPGQGPKNIQYF

J gene: TRBJ1-1
CDR3 length: 13
V gene: TRBV6-1
CDR3 protein: CASSGWGGTEAFF

J gene: TRBJ1-6
CDR3 length: 18
V gene: TRBV7-2
CDR3 protein: CASSLAAVRAIMGSPLHF

J gene: TRBJ2-3
CDR3 length: 13
V gene: TRBV20-1
CDR3 protein: CSAVWRFTDTQYF

J gene: TRBJ1-2
CDR3 length: 16
V gene: TRBV11-2
CDR3 protein: CASSLALLRGSPGYTF

J gene: TRBJ2-1
CDR3 length: 14
V gene: TRBV5-6
CDR3 protein: CASSFRAGSNEQFF

J gene: TRBJ2-1
CDR3 length: 13
V gene: TRBV29-1
CDR3 protein: CSVEKGQGYEQFF